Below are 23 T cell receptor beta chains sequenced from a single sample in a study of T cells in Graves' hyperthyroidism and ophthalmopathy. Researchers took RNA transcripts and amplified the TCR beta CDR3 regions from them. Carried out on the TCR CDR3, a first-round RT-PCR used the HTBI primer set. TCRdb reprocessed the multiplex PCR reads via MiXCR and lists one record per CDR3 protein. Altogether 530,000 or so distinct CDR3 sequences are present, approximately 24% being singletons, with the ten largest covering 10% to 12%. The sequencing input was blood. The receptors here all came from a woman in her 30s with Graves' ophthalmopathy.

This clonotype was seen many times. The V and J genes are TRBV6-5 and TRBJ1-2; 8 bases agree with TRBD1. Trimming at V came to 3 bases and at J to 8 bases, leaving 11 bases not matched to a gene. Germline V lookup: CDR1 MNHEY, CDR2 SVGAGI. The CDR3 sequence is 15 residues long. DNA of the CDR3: TGTGCCAGCAGTTATGCCAAAGACAGGGGTGGAGGCTACACCTTC. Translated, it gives CASSYAKDRGGGYTF.

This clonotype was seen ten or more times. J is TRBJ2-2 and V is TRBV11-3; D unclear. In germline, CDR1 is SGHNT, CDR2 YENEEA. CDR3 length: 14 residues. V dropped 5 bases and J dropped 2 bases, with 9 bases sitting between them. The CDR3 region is CASSLRPNTGELFF. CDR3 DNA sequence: TGTGCCAGCAGCCTACGACCCAACACCGGGGAGCTGTTTTTT.

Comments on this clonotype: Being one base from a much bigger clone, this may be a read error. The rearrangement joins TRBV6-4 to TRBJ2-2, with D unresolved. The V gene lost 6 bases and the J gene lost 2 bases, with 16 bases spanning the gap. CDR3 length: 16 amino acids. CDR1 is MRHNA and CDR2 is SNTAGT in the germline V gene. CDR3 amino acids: CASRLPLRHNTGELFF. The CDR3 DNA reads TGTGCCAGCAGGCTCCCTCTGAGGCATAACACCGGGGAGCTGTTTTTT.

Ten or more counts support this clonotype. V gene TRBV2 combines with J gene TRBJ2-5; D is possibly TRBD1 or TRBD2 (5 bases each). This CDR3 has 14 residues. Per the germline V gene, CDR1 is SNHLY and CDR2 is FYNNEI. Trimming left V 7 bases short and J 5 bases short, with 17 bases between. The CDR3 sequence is CASTEEVSGETQYF. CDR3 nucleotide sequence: TGTGCCAGCACCGAGGAGGTTTCAGGGGAGACCCAGTACTTC.

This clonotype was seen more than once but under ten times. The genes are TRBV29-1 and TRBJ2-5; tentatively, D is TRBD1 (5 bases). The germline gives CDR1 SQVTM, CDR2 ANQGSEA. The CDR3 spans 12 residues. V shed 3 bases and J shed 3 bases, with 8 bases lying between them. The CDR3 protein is CSVDGAEETQYF. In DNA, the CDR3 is TGCAGCGTTGATGGGGCAGAAGAGACCCAGTACTTC.

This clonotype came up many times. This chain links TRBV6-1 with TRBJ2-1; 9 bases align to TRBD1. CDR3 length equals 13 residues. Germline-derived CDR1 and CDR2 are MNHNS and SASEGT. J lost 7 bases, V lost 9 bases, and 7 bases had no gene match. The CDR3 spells CASRQGGANEQFF. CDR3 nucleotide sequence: TGTGCCAGTCGACAGGGGGGGGCGAATGAGCAGTTCTTC.

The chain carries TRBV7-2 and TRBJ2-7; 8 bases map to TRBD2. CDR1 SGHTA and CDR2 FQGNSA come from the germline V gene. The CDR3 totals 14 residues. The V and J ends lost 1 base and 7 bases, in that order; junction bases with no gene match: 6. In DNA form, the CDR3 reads TGTGCCAGCAGCTTAGACGGGAGGGGCGAGGAGCAGTACTTC. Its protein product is CASSLDGRGEEQYF.

DNA of the CDR3: TGTGCCAGTCGCCAGGGGGGATCCCGCGTTTATGGCTACACCTTC. This sequence encodes CASRQGGSRVYGYTF. The chain links TRBV25-1 to TRBJ1-2; TRBD1 matches 7 bases. Unmatched junction bases numbered 15, after V lost 9 bases and J lost 5 bases. The CDR3 extends over 15 amino acids. The V gene's germline CDR1 is MGHDK and CDR2 SYGVNS.

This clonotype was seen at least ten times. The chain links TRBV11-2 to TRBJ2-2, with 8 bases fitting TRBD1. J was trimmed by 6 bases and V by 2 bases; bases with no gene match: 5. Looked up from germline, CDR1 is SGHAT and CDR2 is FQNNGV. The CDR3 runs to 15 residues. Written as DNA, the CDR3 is TGTGCCAGCAGCTTATCCGGACAGGGTGCCGGGGAGCTGTTTTTT. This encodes CASSLSGQGAGELFF.

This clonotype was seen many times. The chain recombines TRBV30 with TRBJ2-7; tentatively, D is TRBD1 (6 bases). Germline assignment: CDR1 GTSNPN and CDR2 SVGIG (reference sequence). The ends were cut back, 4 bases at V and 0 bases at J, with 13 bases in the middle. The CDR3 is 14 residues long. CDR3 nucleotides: TGTGCCTGGACCGGGACACAGAGCTCCTACGAGCAGTACTTC. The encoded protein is CAWTGTQSSYEQYF. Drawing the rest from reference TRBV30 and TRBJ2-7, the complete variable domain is SQTIHQWPATLVQPVGSPLSLECTVEGTSNPNLYWYRQAAGRGLQLLFYSVGIGQISSEVPQNLSASRPQDRQFILSSKKLLLSDSGFYLCAWTGTQSSYEQYFGPGTRLTVT.

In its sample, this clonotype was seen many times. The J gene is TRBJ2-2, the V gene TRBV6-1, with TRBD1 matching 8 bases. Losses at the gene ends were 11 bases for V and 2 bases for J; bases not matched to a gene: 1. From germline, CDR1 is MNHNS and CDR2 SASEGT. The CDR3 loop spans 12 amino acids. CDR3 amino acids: CAGQGNTGELFF. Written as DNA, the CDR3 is TGTGCCGGACAGGGCAACACCGGGGAGCTGTTTTTT.

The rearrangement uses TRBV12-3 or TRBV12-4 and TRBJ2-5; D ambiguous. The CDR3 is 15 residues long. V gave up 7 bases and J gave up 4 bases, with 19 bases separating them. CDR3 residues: CASTFGPRPPETQYF. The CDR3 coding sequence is TGTGCCAGCACCTTCGGACCAAGACCTCCAGAGACCCAGTACTTC.

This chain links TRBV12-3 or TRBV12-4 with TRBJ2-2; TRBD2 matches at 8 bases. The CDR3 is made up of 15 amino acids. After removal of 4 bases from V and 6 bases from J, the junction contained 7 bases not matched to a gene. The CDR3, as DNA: TGTGCCAGCAGTTGGACTAGCTCGGGAGCCGGGGAGCTGTTTTTT. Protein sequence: CASSWTSSGAGELFF.

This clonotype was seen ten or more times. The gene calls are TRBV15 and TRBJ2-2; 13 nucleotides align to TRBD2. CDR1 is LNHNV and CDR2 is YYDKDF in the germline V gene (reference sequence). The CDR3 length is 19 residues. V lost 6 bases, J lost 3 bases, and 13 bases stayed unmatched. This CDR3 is CATSSTILAGGQDTGELFF. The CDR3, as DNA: TGTGCCACCAGTTCGACCATACTAGCGGGGGGGCAGGACACCGGGGAGCTGTTTTTT. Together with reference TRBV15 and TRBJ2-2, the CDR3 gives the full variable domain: DAMVIQNPRYQVTQFGKPVTLSCSQTLNHNVMYWYQQKSSQAPKLLFHYYDKDFNNEADTPDNFQSRRPNTSFCFLDIRSPGLGDTAMYLCATSSTILAGGQDTGELFFGEGSRLTVL.

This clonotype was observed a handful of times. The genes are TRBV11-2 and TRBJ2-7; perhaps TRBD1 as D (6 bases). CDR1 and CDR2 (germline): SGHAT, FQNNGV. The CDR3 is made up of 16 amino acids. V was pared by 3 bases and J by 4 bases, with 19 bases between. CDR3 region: CASSLMVTGSGYEQYF. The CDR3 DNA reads TGTGCCAGCAGCTTGATGGTAACAGGGAGCGGATACGAGCAGTACTTC. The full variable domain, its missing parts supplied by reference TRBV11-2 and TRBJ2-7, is EAGVAQSPRYKIIEKRQSVAFWCNPISGHATLYWYQQILGQGPKLLIQFQNNGVVDDSQLPKDRFSAERLKGVDSTLKIQPAKLEDSAVYLCASSLMVTGSGYEQYFGPGTRLTVT.

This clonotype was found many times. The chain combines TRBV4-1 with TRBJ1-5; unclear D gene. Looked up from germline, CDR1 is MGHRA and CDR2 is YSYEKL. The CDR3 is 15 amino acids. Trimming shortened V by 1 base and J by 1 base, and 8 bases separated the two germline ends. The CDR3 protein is CASSQAWVSNQPQHF. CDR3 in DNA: TGCGCCAGCAGCCAAGCGTGGGTGAGCAATCAGCCCCAGCATTTT.

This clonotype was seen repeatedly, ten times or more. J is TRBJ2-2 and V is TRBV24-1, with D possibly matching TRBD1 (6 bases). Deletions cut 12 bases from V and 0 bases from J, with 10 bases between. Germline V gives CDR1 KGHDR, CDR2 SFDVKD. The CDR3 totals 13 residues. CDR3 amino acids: CAAGAANTGELFF. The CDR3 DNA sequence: TGTGCCGCAGGGGCGGCGAACACCGGGGAGCTGTTTTTT.

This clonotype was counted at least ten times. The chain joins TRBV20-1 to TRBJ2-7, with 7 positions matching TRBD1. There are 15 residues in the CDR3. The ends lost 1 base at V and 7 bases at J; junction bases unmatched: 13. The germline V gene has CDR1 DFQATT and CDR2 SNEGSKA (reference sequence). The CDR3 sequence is CSARVTDRASPEQYF. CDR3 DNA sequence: TGCAGTGCTAGAGTAACCGACAGGGCCTCCCCTGAGCAGTACTTC.

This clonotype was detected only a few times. The CDR3 spells CASSFILAQETQYF. The DNA for the CDR3 is TGTGCCAGCAGCTTTATACTAGCCCAAGAGACCCAGTACTTC. The chain is built from TRBV7-9 and TRBJ2-5; a possible D gene is TRBD2 (6 bases). This CDR3 contains 14 residues. V was cut by 3 bases and J by 1 base, with 9 bases left in between. Per the germline V gene, CDR1 is SEHNR and CDR2 is FQNEAQ (reference sequence). Together with reference TRBV7-9 and TRBJ2-5, the CDR3 gives the full variable domain: DTGVSQNPRHKITKRGQNVTFRCDPISEHNRLYWYRQTLGQGPEFLTYFQNEAQLEKSRLLSDRFSAERPKGSFSTLEIQRTEQGDSAMYLCASSFILAQETQYFGPGTRLLVL.

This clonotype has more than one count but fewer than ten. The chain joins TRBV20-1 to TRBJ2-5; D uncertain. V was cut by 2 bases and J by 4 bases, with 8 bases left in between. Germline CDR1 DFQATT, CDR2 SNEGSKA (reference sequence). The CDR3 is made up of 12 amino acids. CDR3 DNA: TGCAGTGCTAGAAGGCTGCCAGAGACCCAGTACTTC. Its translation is CSARRLPETQYF.

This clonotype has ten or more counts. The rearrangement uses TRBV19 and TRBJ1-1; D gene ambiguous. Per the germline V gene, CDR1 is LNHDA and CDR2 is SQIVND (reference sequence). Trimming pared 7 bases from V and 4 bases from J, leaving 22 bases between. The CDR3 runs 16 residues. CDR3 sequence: CASTTQGGWLVTEAFF. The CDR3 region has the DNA TGTGCCAGTACCACACAAGGAGGGTGGTTAGTCACTGAAGCTTTCTTT.

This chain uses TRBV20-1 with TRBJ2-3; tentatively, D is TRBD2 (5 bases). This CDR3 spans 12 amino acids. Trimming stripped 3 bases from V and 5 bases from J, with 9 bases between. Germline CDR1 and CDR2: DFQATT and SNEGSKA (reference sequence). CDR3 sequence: CSASGVRDTQYF. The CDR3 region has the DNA TGCAGTGCTAGCGGGGTCCGAGATACGCAGTATTTT.

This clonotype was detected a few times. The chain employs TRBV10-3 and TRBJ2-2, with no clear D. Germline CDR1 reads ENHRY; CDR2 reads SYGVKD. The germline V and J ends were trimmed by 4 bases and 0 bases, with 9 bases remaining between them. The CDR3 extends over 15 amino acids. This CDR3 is CAISGSEPNTGELFF. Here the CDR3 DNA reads TGTGCCATCAGTGGGTCTGAGCCGAACACCGGGGAGCTGTTTTTT.